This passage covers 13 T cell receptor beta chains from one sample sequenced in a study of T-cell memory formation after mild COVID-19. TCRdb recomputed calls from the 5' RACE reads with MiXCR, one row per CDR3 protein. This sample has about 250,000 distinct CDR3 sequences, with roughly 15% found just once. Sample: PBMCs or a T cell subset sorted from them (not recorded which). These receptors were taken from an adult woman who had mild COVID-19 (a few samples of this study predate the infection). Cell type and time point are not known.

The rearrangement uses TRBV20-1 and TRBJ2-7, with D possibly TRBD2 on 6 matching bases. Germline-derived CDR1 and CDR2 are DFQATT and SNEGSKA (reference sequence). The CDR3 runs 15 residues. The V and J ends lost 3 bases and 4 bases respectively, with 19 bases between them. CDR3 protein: CSARGRRAQAYEQYF. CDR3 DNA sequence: TGCAGTGCTAGGGGAAGGAGGGCCCAGGCGTACGAGCAGTACTTC.

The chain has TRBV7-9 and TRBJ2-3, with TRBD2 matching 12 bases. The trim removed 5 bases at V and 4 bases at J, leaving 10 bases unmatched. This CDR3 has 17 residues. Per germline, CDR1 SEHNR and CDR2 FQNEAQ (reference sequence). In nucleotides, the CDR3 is TGTGCCAGCAGCACCCCCCTAGCGGGAGGGCCATCAGATACGCAGTATTTT. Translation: CASSTPLAGGPSDTQYF.

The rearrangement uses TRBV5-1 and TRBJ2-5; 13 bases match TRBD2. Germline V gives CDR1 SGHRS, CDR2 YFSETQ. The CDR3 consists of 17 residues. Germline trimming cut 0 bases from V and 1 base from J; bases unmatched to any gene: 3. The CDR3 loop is CASSLAGTSGAQETQYF. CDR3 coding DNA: TGCGCCAGCAGCTTGGCCGGGACTAGCGGGGCCCAAGAGACCCAGTACTTC.

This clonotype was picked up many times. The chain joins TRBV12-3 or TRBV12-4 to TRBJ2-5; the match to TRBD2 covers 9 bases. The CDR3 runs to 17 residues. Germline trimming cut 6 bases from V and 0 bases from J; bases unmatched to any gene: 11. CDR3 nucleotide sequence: TGTGCCAGCAGCCCCGGGAGGGCTAGCGGGAACCAAGAGACCCAGTACTTC. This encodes CASSPGRASGNQETQYF.

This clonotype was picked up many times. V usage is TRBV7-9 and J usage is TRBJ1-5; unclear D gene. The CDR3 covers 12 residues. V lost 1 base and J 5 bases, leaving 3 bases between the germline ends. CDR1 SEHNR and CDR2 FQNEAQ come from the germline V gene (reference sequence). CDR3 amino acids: CASSLEDQPQHF. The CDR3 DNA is TGTGCCAGCAGCTTAGAGGATCAGCCCCAGCATTTT.

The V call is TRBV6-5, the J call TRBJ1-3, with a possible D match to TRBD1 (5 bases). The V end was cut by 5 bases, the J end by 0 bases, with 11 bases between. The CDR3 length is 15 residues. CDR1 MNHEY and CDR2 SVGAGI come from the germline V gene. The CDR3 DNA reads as TGTGCCAGCAGTGCGACAGAGGACTCTGGAAACACCATATATTTT. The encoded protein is CASSATEDSGNTIYF.

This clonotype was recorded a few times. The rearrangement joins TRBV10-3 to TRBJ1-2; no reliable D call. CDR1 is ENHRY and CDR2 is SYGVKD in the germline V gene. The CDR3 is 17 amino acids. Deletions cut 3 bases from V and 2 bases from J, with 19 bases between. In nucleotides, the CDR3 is TGTGCCATCAGTGACGGCAGGCCCGGTGTGTCAAACTATGGCTACACCTTC. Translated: CAISDGRPGVSNYGYTF.

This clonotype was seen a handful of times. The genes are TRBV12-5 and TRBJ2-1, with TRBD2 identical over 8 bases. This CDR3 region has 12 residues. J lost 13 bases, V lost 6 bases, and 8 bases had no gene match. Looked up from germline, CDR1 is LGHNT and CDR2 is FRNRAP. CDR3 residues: CASGLSAGGQFF. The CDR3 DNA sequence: TGTGCTAGTGGCCTATCTGCGGGGGGACAGTTCTTC.

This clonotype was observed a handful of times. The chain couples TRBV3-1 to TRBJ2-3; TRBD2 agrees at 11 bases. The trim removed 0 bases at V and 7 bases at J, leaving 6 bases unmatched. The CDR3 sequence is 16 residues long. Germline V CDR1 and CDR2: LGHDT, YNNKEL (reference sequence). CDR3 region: CASSQEGTSGRHTQYF. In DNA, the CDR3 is TGTGCCAGCAGCCAAGAGGGGACTAGCGGAAGGCATACGCAGTATTTT.

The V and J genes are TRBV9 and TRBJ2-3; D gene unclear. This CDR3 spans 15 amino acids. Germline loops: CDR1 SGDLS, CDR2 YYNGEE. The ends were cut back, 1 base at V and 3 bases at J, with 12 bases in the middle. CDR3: CASSVSPSRTDTQYF. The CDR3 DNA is TGTGCCAGCAGCGTATCTCCTAGTAGGACAGATACGCAGTATTTT.

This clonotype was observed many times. This chain's CDR3 is CASRLGMNTGELFF. CDR3 coding DNA: TGTGCCAGCAGACTCGGGATGAACACCGGGGAGCTGTTTTTT. J is TRBJ2-2 and V is TRBV11-2; D may be TRBD2 (5 bases). Germline values: CDR1 SGHAT, CDR2 FQNNGV. The CDR3 runs to 14 residues. V was trimmed by 6 bases and J by 1 base, leaving 9 bases between them.

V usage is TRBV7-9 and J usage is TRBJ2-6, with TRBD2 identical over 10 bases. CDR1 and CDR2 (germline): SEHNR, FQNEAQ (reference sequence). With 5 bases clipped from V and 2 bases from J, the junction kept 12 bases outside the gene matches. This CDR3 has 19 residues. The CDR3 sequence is CASSHRNALAGAGANVLTF. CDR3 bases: TGTGCCAGCAGCCACCGGAACGCTCTAGCGGGAGCTGGGGCCAACGTCCTGACTTTC.

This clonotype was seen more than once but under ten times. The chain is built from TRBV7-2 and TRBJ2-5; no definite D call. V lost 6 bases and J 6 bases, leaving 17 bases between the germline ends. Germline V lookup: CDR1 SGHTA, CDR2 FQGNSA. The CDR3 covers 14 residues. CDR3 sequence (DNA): TGTGCCAGCAGGCCACCCGGCCCCCGGCAGACCCAGTACTTC. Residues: CASRPPGPRQTQYF.